This T cell receptor (beta chain) appears in the sequencing data of a study of blood T cell repertoires in COVID-19. In the original analysis: By means of reference gene primer amplification, nucleated cell counts were estimated. This table comes from immunoSEQ multiplex PCR, and its TCRdb copy is limited to in-frame clones, with some not included. D and trimming come from the DNA, and the V and J calls and clone size come from that table. The profile shows 150,000 to 160,000 clones, approximately 92% of them singletons. Germline CDR1 is SEHNR and CDR2 is FQNEAQ (reference sequence). J gave up 2 bases and V 3 bases, and 10 bases lay outside the gene matches. The CDR3 is made up of 19 amino acids.

The J gene is TRBJ2-7, the V gene TRBV7-9; TRBD2 matches at 16 bases. Sequencing was performed on peripheral blood. The TCR was taken from a woman in her forties with acute or convalescent COVID-19. Here the CDR3 reads CASSFGGTSGRVVPYEQYF. Here the CDR3 DNA reads TGTGCCAGCAGCTTCGGCGGGACTAGCGGGAGGGTCGTACCCTACGAGCAGTACTTC.